Below are 30 T cell receptor beta chains sequenced from a single sample in a study of identical twins listed by TCRdb under 2016. Library generation was performed with 5' RACE. The instrument given in TCRdb is Illumina HiSeq 2000. TCRdb applied fastp at Q25 and MiXCR to the public reads, then kept only in-frame beta chains. Entries that share a CDR3 protein sequence are merged under the most common genes and DNA. For this sample there are hundreds of thousands of distinct CDR3 sequences; 18% appear just once. Around 13% of the sample is held by the ten biggest clonotypes. Another study also made use of these data, one on T cells expressing NK-cell markers.

Sequencing input: PBMCs. Receptors were obtained from a woman aged 18 to 35 in good health.

The chain combines TRBV6-5 with TRBJ2-1; 8 nucleotides align to TRBD1. This CDR3 region has 15 residues. With V trimmed by 0 bases and J by 8 bases, 6 bases remained unmatched. Germline values: CDR1 MNHEY, CDR2 SVGAGI. The CDR3 DNA reads as TGTGCCAGCAGTTACTCCCTCGGACAGGGCCATGAGCAGTTCTTC. It yields the protein CASSYSLGQGHEQFF.

This clonotype was observed a few times. V and J are TRBV3-1 and TRBJ1-2, with no clear D. The CDR3 extends over 13 amino acids. Per the germline V gene, CDR1 is LGHDT and CDR2 is YNNKEL (reference sequence). Between the trimmed V and J ends, which lost 1 base and 8 bases, there was a span of 11 bases. The CDR3 DNA reads as TGTGCCAGCAGCCAAGGTGGTGGAGTGGGCTACACCTTC. Protein sequence: CASSQGGGVGYTF. Based on the CDR3 plus reference TRBV3-1 and TRBJ1-2, the full variable domain is DTAVSQTPKYLVTQMGNDKSIKCEQNLGHDTMYWYKQDSKKFLKIMFSYNNKELIINETVPNRFSPKSPDKAHLNLHINSLELGDSAVYFCASSQGGGVGYTFGSGTRLTVV.

Remarks on this clonotype: Without the conserved terminal phenylalanine or tryptophan, this CDR3 likely stems from a read error. No DNA is shown, since the ends of the CDR3 on it are uncertain; the CDR3 is the one TCRdb lists. This rearrangement joins TRBV7-9 to TRBJ2-1; the D call in the table, TRBD2, was not verified against the DNA. The CDR3 is 13 amino acids in total, end residues counted. CDR1 and CDR2 from the germline V gene are SEHNR and FQNEAQ (reference sequence). The CDR3: CASSPSILGLDNI.

This chain links TRBV20-1 with TRBJ2-4; the D gene is possibly TRBD1 (6 bases). The CDR3 is made up of 15 amino acids. The germline V and J ends were trimmed by 6 bases and 1 base, with 16 bases remaining between them. Germline-derived CDR1 and CDR2 are DFQATT and SNEGSKA (reference sequence). CDR3 protein: CSAPTGYFAKNIQYF. In nucleotides, the CDR3 is TGCAGTGCCCCTACAGGGTACTTTGCCAAAAACATTCAGTACTTC.

This clonotype was observed a handful of times. CDR3 nucleotide sequence: TGTGCCATCAGTGAGTTTATCACTGAAGCTTTCTTT. Its translation is CAISEFITEAFF. The V call is TRBV10-3, the J call TRBJ1-1; D is uncertain. CDR3 length: 12 residues. V was trimmed by 1 base and J by 4 bases, leaving 4 bases between them. The germline V gene has CDR1 ENHRY and CDR2 SYGVKD.

This clonotype has only a few counts. The chain joins TRBV7-2 to TRBJ2-7; TRBD2 agrees at 10 bases. Trimming removed 2 bases from V and 6 bases from J; junction bases left unmatched: 10. The germline V gene has CDR1 SGHTA and CDR2 FQGNSA. The CDR3 extends over 16 amino acids. The CDR3 is CASSLFPSGRDSEQYF. CDR3 nucleotides: TGTGCCAGCAGCTTATTCCCCAGCGGGAGGGACTCCGAGCAGTACTTC.

The gene calls are TRBV7-2 and TRBJ2-7; D possibly matches TRBD1 or TRBD2 (5 bases each). Germline V lookup: CDR1 SGHTA, CDR2 FQGNSA. The V end lost 3 bases, the J end lost 3 bases, and 15 bases lay between the germline ends. The CDR3 contains 15 residues. CDR3 protein: CASSFRPGPNYEQYF. The CDR3 nucleotides are TGTGCCAGCAGCTTCCGACCGGGGCCCAACTACGAGCAGTACTTC.

The chain couples TRBV27 to TRBJ2-5; 8 positions match TRBD2. Germline V lookup: CDR1 MNHEY, CDR2 SMNVEV (reference sequence). The CDR3 is made up of 17 amino acids. V dropped 5 bases and J dropped 5; count of bases not matched to a gene: 16. CDR3 DNA sequence: TGTGCCAGCAGTCTAATCTTTAGCGGGGAGATAATCGAGACCCAGTACTTC. Amino acid sequence: CASSLIFSGEIIETQYF.

The rearrangement joins TRBV20-1 to TRBJ2-7; D tentatively fits TRBD1 or TRBD2 (6 bases each). Trimming removed 3 bases at V and 5 bases at J, with 11 bases between. In germline, CDR1 is DFQATT, CDR2 SNEGSKA (reference sequence). The CDR3 is 12 amino acids. CDR3 region: CSASGGGHEQYF. The CDR3 coding sequence is TGCAGTGCTAGCGGGGGCGGCCACGAGCAGTACTTC.

This clonotype was seen just once. The chain is built from TRBV12-5 and TRBJ2-1, with D possibly matching TRBD2 (5 bases). Trimming cost V 0 bases and J 7 bases, with 16 bases left between them. The germline V gene has CDR1 LGHNT and CDR2 FRNRAP. The CDR3 spans 16 residues. The CDR3 DNA reads TGTGCTAGTGGTTTGGTTCCACCCGCGGGCCTGAATGAGCAGTTCTTC. Translating it yields CASGLVPPAGLNEQFF.

The chain has TRBV7-9 and TRBJ2-3; TRBD1 or TRBD2 may be the D gene (5 bases each). The germline V gene encodes CDR1 SEHNR and CDR2 FQNEAQ (reference sequence). This CDR3 contains 16 residues. Trimming took off 5 bases at V and 0 bases at J, with 15 bases between the two ends. The CDR3 DNA reads TGTGCCAGCAGCAACCGGGACGTCGATAGCACAGATACGCAGTATTTT. It encodes CASSNRDVDSTDTQYF.

The chain recombines TRBV21-1 with TRBJ1-1; the table names TRBD1, a call not compared with the DNA. TRBV21-1 is shown as a pseudogene. The CDR3 extends over 14 amino acids. CDR3 DNA: TGTGCCATCCTTCCCGACAGGGGGGGCACTGAAGCTTTCTTT. Its protein product is CAILPDRGGTEAFF.

This clonotype appeared many times. At one end, the junction sequence differs from germline, possibly due to a read error. J is TRBJ2-5 and V is TRBV5-1; D is unclear. Germline V gives CDR1 SGHRS, CDR2 YFSETQ. This CDR3 region has 11 residues. The CDR3 region is CASSLHETQYF. Here the CDR3 DNA reads TGTGCCAGCAGCCTCCATGAGACCCAGTACTTC.

This chain uses TRBV2 with TRBJ2-1, with 8 bases lining up with TRBD2. From germline, CDR1 is SNHLY and CDR2 FYNNEI. There are 14 residues in the CDR3. V gave up 11 bases and J gave up 5 bases; unmatched junction bases: 11. The CDR3 sequence: CASISGRTDNEQFF. CDR3 DNA sequence: TGTGCCTCCATAAGCGGGAGAACCGACAATGAGCAGTTCTTC.

V is TRBV20-1 and J is TRBJ2-5, with 8 bases fitting TRBD1. J lost 5 bases, V lost 6 bases, and 14 bases had no gene match. The CDR3 sequence is 15 residues long. Looked up from germline, CDR1 is DFQATT and CDR2 is SNEGSKA (reference sequence). The chain's CDR3 is CSAHEITRQGETQYF. In DNA, the CDR3 is TGCAGTGCGCACGAAATAACTAGACAGGGGGAGACCCAGTACTTC.

The DNA of the CDR3 is TGCAGTGCTAGAAAGCCAGGTGACAATTCACCCCTCCACTTT. Amino acids: CSARKPGDNSPLHF. The rearrangement joins TRBV20-1 to TRBJ1-6; unclear D gene. Trimming took 2 bases from V and 7 from J, leaving 12 bases between them. Germline V gene data show CDR1 as DFQATT and CDR2 as SNEGSKA (reference sequence). CDR3 length: 14 amino acids.

The J gene is TRBJ2-1, the V gene TRBV3-1; 7 bases align to TRBD2. CDR1 is LGHDT, CDR2 YNNKEL, per germline (reference sequence). The J segment lost 5 bases and the V segment lost 1 base, leaving 2 bases of the junction unmatched. This CDR3 has 14 amino acids. The CDR3 bases are TGTGCCAGCAGCCAAGCGGGAGGAGACAATGAGCAGTTCTTC. It encodes CASSQAGGDNEQFF.

The DNA for the CDR3 is TGTGCCAGCAGGGCCTGGGACAGGGGTTATAGCGAGCAGTACTTC. Translating it yields CASRAWDRGYSEQYF. V gene TRBV2 combines with J gene TRBJ2-7; 10 bases are a match to TRBD1. This CDR3 is built from 15 residues. Germline V gives CDR1 SNHLY, CDR2 FYNNEI. V lost 6 bases to trimming and J lost 6 bases; unmatched junction nucleotides: 11.

The rearrangement joins TRBV6-2 or TRBV6-3 to TRBJ2-7; TRBD1 agrees at 8 bases. Germline lookup yields CDR1 MNHEY and CDR2 SVGEGT. The CDR3 runs to 12 residues. V was pared by 8 bases and J by 2 bases, with 2 bases of the junction left unmatched. In DNA form, the CDR3 reads TGTGCCAGCGGGGGACAGGCCTACGAGCAGTACTTC. Its translation is CASGGQAYEQYF.

A few counts support this clonotype. The V gene is TRBV15, the J gene TRBJ2-7; 8 bases line up with TRBD1. The V segment lost 11 bases and the J segment 7 bases; nucleotides outside the gene matches: 10. Per germline, CDR1 LNHNV and CDR2 YYDKDF (reference sequence). The length of the CDR3 is 12 residues. CDR3 in DNA: TGTGCCCCACTCAGGGGGCGGAATGAGCAGTACTTC. Translating gives CAPLRGRNEQYF.

A word on this clonotype: A much larger clonotype is one base distant, so this may be a read error. The J gene is TRBJ2-6, the V gene TRBV12-5, with TRBD2 identical over 8 bases. Per germline, CDR1 LGHNT and CDR2 FRNRAP. The CDR3 is 20 residues long. The CDR3 loop reads CSSGLQRGPRIGSGANVLTF. As DNA, the CDR3 is TGTTCTAGTGGTTTGCAGCGGGGGCCCAGGATCGGCTCTGGGGCCAACGTCCTGACTTTC.

The chain joins TRBV12-3 or TRBV12-4 to TRBJ2-3; TRBD2 is a possible D gene (5 bases). V lost 5 bases to trimming and J lost 10 bases, with 13 bases between them. The CDR3 is made up of 12 amino acids. The CDR3 DNA is TGTGCCAGCAGTCCCCCGGGATCCTCGCAGTATTTT. Translation gives CASSPPGSSQYF.

J is TRBJ1-1 and V is TRBV12-3 or TRBV12-4, with 10 bases aligning to TRBD1. Losses at the gene ends were 7 bases for V and 6 bases for J; bases not matched to a gene: 8. There are 14 residues in the CDR3. CDR3 in amino acids: CASILTGGEAEAFF. In nucleotides, the CDR3 is TGTGCCAGCATCCTGACAGGGGGCGAGGCTGAAGCTTTCTTT.

The chain uses TRBV9 and TRBJ2-6; TRBD1 agrees at 7 bases. The J segment lost 4 bases and the V segment lost 4 bases, leaving 14 bases of the junction unmatched. The CDR3 covers 18 residues. Germline V gives CDR1 SGDLS, CDR2 YYNGEE. The CDR3: CASSFRRQGSVGANVLTF. CDR3 DNA sequence: TGTGCCAGCAGCTTCCGCCGACAGGGTTCCGTCGGGGCCAACGTCCTGACTTTC.

The chain uses TRBV5-5 and TRBJ2-2; TRBD2 matches 10 bases. Losses at the gene ends were 5 bases for V and 5 bases for J; bases not matched to a gene: 9. The germline V gene encodes CDR1 SGHKS and CDR2 YYEKEE (reference sequence). The CDR3 runs to 16 residues. DNA for the CDR3: TGTGCCAGCAGTCGCGTGGATAGCGGGGGGACCGGGGAGCTGTTTTTT. As protein: CASSRVDSGGTGELFF. The full variable domain, with the rest looked up from reference TRBV5-5 and TRBJ2-2, is DAGVTQSPTHLIKTRGQQVTLRCSPISGHKSVSWYQQVLGQGPQFIFQYYEKEERGRGNFPDRFSARQFPNYSSELNVNALLLGDSALYLCASSRVDSGGTGELFFGEGSRLTVL.

The CDR3 loop reads CASSSHPPGQGYGYTF. CDR3 nucleotide sequence: TGCGCCAGCAGCTCTCACCCGCCGGGACAGGGCTATGGCTACACCTTC. J is TRBJ1-2 and V is TRBV5-1, with 9 bases aligning to TRBD1. The germline V gene encodes CDR1 SGHRS and CDR2 YFSETQ. J was trimmed by 4 bases and V by 3 bases; bases with no gene match: 10. The CDR3 extends over 16 amino acids. Complete variable domain (other parts from reference TRBV5-1 and TRBJ1-2): KAGVTQTPRYLIKTRGQQVTLSCSPISGHRSVSWYQQTPGQGLQFLFEYFSETQRNKGNFPGRFSGRQFSNSRSEMNVSTLELGDSALYLCASSSHPPGQGYGYTFGSGTRLTVV.

V usage is TRBV10-3 and J usage is TRBJ2-1, with 12 nucleotides matching TRBD2. V gave up 4 bases and J gave up 5 bases; unmatched junction bases: 3. Per germline, CDR1 ENHRY and CDR2 SYGVKD. The CDR3 is 15 amino acids. In nucleotides, the CDR3 is TGTGCCATCAGTGGGGGACTAGCGGGTAACAATGAGCAGTTCTTC. Amino acid sequence: CAISGGLAGNNEQFF.

This clonotype was counted between two and nine times. CDR3 region: CSAHTGSNTEAFF. CDR3 in DNA: TGCAGTGCCCATACAGGGTCGAACACTGAAGCTTTCTTT. V and J are TRBV20-1 and TRBJ1-1; a weak D match, TRBD1 (6 bases). Germline V gene lookup returns CDR1 DFQATT and CDR2 SNEGSKA (reference sequence). Trimming removed 6 bases at V and 1 base at J, with 12 bases between. The CDR3 is 13 residues long.

The chain has TRBV27 and TRBJ2-2, with 12 bases identical to TRBD1. V shed 4 bases and J 5 bases; nucleotides not matched to a gene: 5. Germline CDR1 and CDR2: MNHEY and SMNVEV (reference sequence). The CDR3 contains 16 residues. CDR3 residues: CASSYGTGGETGELFF. The CDR3 nucleotides are TGTGCCAGCAGTTATGGGACAGGGGGCGAGACCGGGGAGCTGTTTTTT.

The gene calls are TRBV6-1 and TRBJ1-3; D gene ambiguous. V dropped 8 bases and J dropped 0 bases, with 11 bases sitting between them. The CDR3 sequence is 14 residues long. Germline V gene data show CDR1 as MNHNS and CDR2 as SASEGT. The CDR3: CASDSGGSGNTIYF. In nucleotides, the CDR3 is TGTGCCAGCGACTCCGGAGGCTCTGGAAACACCATATATTTT.